The present T cell receptor beta chain was sequenced within a study of blood T cell repertoires in COVID-19. Study-level background: Sites in the United States, Italy and Spain provided acute and convalescent COVID-19 samples.

Looked up from germline, CDR1 is KGHSH and CDR2 is LQKENI. The CDR3 has 16 residues. Unmatched junction bases numbered 6, after V lost 2 bases and J lost 2 bases. Some clones are missing from TCRdb's copy, which holds only in-frame ones; the method was immunoSEQ multiplex PCR. In the table there are 150,000 to 200,000 clones, 88% of which are singletons. The J gene is TRBJ2-1, the V gene TRBV18; TRBD1 matches 7 bases. Sample: peripheral blood. This TCR derives from a man between 65 and 79 years old with active or convalescent COVID-19. CDR3 DNA sequence: TGTGCCAGCTCACCAGCTCAGGGGGTAACCTACAATGAGCAGTTCTTC. It is translated as CASSPAQGVTYNEQFF.